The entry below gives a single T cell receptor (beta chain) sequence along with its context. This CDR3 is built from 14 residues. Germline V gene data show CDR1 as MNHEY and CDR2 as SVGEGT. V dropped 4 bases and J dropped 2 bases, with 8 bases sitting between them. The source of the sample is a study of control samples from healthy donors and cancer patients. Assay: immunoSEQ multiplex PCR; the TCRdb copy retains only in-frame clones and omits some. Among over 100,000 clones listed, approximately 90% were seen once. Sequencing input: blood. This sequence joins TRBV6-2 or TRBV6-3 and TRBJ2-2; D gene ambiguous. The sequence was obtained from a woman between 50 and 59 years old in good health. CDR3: CASSLQINTGELFF. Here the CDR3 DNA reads TGTGCCAGCAGTTTACAGATCAACACCGGGGAGCTGTTTTTT.